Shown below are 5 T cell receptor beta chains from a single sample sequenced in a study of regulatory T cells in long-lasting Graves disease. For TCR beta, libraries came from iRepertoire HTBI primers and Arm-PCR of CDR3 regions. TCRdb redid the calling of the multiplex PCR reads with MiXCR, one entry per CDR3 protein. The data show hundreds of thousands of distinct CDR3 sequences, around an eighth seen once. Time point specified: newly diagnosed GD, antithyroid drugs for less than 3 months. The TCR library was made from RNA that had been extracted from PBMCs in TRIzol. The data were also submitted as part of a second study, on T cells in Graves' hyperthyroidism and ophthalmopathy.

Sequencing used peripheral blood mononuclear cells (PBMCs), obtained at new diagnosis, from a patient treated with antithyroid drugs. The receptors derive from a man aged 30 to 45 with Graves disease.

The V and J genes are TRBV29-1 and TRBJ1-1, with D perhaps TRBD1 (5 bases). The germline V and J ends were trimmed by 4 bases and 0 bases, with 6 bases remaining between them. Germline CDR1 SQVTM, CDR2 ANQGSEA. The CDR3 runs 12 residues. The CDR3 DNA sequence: TGCAGCGTTGTCAGGGTGAACACTGAAGCTTTCTTT. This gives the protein CSVVRVNTEAFF.

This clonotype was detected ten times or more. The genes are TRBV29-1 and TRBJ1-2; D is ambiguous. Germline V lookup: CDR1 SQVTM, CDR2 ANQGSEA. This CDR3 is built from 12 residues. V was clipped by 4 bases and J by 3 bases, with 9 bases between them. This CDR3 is CSVGYSDYGYTF. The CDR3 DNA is TGCAGCGTTGGTTACAGCGACTATGGCTACACCTTC.

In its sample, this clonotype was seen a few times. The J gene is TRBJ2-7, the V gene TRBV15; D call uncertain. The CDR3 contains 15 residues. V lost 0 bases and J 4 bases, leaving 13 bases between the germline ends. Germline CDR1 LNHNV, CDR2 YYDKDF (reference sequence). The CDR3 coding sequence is TGTGCCACCAGCAGAGAAATTGAAGGTACTTACGAGCAGTACTTC. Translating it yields CATSREIEGTYEQYF. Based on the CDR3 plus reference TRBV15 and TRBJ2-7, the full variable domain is DAMVIQNPRYQVTQFGKPVTLSCSQTLNHNVMYWYQQKSSQAPKLLFHYYDKDFNNEADTPDNFQSRRPNTSFCFLDIRSPGLGDTAMYLCATSREIEGTYEQYFGPGTRLTVT.

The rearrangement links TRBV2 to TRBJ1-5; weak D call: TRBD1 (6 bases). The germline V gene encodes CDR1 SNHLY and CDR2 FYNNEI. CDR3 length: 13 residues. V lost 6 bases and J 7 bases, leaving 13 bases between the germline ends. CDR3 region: CASRPRGDQPQHF. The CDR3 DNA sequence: TGTGCCAGCAGACCCAGGGGAGACCAGCCCCAGCATTTT.

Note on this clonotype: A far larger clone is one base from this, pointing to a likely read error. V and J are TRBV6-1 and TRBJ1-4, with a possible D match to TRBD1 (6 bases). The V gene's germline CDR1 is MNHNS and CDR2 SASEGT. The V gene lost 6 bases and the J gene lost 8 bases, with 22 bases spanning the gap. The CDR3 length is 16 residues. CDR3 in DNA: TGTGCCAGCAGCCGGGCAGGGGTCGGGGAGGTGGAAAAACTGTTTTTT. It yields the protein CASSRAGVGEVEKLFF.